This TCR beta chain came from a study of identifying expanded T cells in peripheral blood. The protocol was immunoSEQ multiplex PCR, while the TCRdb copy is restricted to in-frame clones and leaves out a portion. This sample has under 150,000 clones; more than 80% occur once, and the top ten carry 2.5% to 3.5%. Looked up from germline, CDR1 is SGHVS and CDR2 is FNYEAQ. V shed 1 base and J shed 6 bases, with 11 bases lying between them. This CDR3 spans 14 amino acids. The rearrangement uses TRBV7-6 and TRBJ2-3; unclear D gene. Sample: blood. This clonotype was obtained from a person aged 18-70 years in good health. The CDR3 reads CASSLGATWDTQYF. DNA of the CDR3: TGTGCCAGCAGCTTAGGAGCGACCTGGGATACGCAGTATTTT.